This record covers a single T cell receptor (beta chain). Its antigen remains unknown. TCRdb redid the calling of the 5' RACE reads with MiXCR, one entry per CDR3 protein. Of some 200,000 distinct CDR3 sequences listed, roughly 23% were seen once; the top ten hold approximately 22%. These data come from a study of T-cell memory formation after mild COVID-19. Overall study results and limits: Shrinking CD4+ clones resided mostly in CM and EM, and CD8+ ones in EMRA. Researchers found some responding clones in pre-infection memory, a sign that cross-reactive memory joined. Clones that contracted from day 15 to 85 were balanced CD4/CD8, while later expanders leaned CD4+.

This sequence was found in an adult woman who had mild COVID-19 (a few samples of this study predate the infection). Cell type and time point are not known. Source material: PBMCs or a T cell subset sorted from them (not recorded which).

The CDR3 loop is CASSPPSTDTQYF. CDR3 bases: TGTGCCAGCAGCCCCCCCAGCACAGATACGCAGTATTTT. J is TRBJ2-3 and V is TRBV7-3, with D hard to call. This CDR3 region has 13 residues. Germline V gene lookup returns CDR1 SGHTA and CDR2 FQGTGA. V was cut by 5 bases and J by 0 bases, with 6 bases left in between.